Sequencing of this T cell receptor (beta chain) was carried out in a study of cytomegalovirus exposure and HLA in healthy donors. General observations from the study: For most TCR beta V segments, an earlier analysis put the productive rate at about 87% or about 30% of the time. Researchers reported that a few CMV-associated chains were confirmed in vitro as CMV antigen-specific. By HLA locus, TCR association rates varied in a later analysis, with DRB1 showing the most and HLA-C the fewest.

Unmatched junction bases numbered 1, after V lost 0 bases and J lost 4 bases. This CDR3 is 15 amino acids long. Germline V gene lookup returns CDR1 MNHEY and CDR2 SVGAGI. PCR amplification relied on 60 Vbeta primers (plus 13 Jbeta primers). As processed by the authors: As a later analysis found, there were tens of millions of unique TCR beta chains, of which roughly 11 million were shared. Repertoires were generated with immunoSEQ multiplex PCR, while TCRdb's copy carries only in-frame clones and drops some. The V and J calls and clone size come from that table; D and trimming were worked out from the DNA. The sample records about 170,000 clones, approximately 76% being singletons. A note on this clone: Its antigen is unidentified.

The receptor was isolated from a woman between 18 and 29 years old in good health and CMV-seropositive. V and J are TRBV6-5 and TRBJ2-7; 12 nucleotides align to TRBD2. The source material was PBMCs. CDR3: CASSYSTSGGYEQYF. In DNA form, the CDR3 reads TGTGCCAGCAGTTACTCGACTAGCGGGGGTTACGAGCAGTACTTC.